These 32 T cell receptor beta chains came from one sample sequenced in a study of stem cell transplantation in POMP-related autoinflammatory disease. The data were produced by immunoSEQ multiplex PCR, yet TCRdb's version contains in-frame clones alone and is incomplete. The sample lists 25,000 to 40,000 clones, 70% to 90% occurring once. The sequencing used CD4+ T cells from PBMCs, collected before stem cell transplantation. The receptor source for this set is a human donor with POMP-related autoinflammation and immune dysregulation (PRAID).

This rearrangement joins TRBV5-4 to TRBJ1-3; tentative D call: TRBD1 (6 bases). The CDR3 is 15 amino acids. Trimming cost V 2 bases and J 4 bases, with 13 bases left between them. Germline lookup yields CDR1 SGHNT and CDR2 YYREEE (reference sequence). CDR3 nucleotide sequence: TGTGCCAGCAGCTTCGGCAGGGGAGACGGAAACACCATATATTTT. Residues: CASSFGRGDGNTIYF.

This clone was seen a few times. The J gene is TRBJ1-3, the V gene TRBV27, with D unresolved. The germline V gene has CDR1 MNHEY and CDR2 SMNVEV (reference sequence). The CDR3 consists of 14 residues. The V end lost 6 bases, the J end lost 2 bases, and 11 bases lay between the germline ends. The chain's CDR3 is CASRVTGTGNTIYF. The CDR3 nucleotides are TGTGCCAGCAGGGTCACCGGGACTGGAAACACCATATATTTT.

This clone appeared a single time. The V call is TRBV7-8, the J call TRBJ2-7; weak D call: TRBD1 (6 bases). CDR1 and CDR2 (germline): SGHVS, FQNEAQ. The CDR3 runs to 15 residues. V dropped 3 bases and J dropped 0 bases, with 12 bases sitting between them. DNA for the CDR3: TGTGCCAGCAGCTTCGTACAGGGTTACTCCTACGAGCAGTACTTC. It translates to CASSFVQGYSYEQYF. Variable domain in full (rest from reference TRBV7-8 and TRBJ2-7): GAGVSQSPRYKVAKRGQDVALRCDPISGHVSLFWYQQALGQGPEFLTYFQNEAQLDKSGLPSDRFFAERPEGSVSTLKIQRTQQEDSAVYLCASSFVQGYSYEQYFGPGTRLTVT.

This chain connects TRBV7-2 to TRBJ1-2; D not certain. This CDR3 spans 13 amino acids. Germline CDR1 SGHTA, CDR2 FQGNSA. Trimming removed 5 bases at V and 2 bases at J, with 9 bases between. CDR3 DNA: TGTGCCAGCAGCAAGGACGGCAACTATGGCTACACCTTC. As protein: CASSKDGNYGYTF.

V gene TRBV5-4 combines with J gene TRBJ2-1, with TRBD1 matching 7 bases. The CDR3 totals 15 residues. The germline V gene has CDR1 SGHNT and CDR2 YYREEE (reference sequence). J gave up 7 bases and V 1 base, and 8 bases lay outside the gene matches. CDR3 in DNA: TGTGCCAGCAGCTTGCAGGGCAGGGGGAGAAATGAGCAGTTCTTC. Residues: CASSLQGRGRNEQFF.

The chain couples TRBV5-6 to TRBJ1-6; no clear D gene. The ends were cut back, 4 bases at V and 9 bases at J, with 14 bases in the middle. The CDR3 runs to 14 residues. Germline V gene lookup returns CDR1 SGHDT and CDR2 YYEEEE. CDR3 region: CASSERPGSSPLHF. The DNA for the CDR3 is TGTGCCAGCAGCGAGAGACCGGGAAGTTCACCCCTCCACTTT.

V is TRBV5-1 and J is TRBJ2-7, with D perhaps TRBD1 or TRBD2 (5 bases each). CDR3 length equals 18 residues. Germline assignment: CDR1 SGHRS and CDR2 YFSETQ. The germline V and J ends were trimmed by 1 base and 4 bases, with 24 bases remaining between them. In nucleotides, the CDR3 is TGCGCCAGCAGCTTGCGGGGTACCAGGGCACGGTCTAAGTACGAGCAGTACTTC. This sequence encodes CASSLRGTRARSKYEQYF.

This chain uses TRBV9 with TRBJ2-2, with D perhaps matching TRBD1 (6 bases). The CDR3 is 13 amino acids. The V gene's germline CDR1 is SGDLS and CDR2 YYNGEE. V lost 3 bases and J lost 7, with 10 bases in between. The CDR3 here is CASSAGVYGELFF. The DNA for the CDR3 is TGTGCCAGCAGCGCAGGGGTTTACGGGGAGCTGTTTTTT.

This CDR3 reads CASSYLGEALQETQYF. The DNA for the CDR3 is TGTGCCAGCAGTTACCTCGGGGAGGCGCTCCAAGAGACCCAGTACTTC. This chain joins TRBV6-6 and TRBJ2-5; possibly TRBD2 for D (6 bases). This CDR3 is built from 16 residues. Germline lookup yields CDR1 MNHNY and CDR2 SVGAGI (reference sequence). Trimming took off 2 bases at V and 1 base at J, with 14 bases between the two ends.

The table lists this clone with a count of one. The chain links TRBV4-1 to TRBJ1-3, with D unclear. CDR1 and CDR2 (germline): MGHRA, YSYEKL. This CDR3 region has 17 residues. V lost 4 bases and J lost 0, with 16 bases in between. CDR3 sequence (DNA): TGCGCCAGCAGCCCCCGCGCGATAGGCCTCTCTGGAAACACCATATATTTT. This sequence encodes CASSPRAIGLSGNTIYF.

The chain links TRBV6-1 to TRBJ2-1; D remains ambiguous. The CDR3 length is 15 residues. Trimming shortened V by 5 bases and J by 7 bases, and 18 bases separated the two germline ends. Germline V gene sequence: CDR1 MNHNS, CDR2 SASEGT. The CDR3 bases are TGTGCCAGCAGTCTTCGGACCCTAGGTGGGAATGAGCAGTTCTTC. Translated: CASSLRTLGGNEQFF.

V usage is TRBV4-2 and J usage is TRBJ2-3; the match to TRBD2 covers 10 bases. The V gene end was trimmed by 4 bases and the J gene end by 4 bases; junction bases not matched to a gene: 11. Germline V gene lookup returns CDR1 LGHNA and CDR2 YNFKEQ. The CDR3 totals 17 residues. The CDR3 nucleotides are TGTGCCAGCAGCCTCCTGACCCCGCTAGCGGGAGCAGATACGCAGTATTTT. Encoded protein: CASSLLTPLAGADTQYF.

The CDR3 spells CASSLQGPYNEQFF. Written as DNA, the CDR3 is TGTGCCAGCAGCTTACAGGGGCCCTACAATGAGCAGTTCTTC. J is TRBJ2-1 and V is TRBV11-2, with D perhaps TRBD1 (6 bases). CDR1 and CDR2 from the germline V gene are SGHAT and FQNNGV. This CDR3 region has 14 residues. Trimming took off 2 bases at V and 2 bases at J, with 7 bases between the two ends.

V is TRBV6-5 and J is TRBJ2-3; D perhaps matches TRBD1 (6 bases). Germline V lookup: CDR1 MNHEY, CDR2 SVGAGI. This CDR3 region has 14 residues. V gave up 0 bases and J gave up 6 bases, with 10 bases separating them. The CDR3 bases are TGTGCCAGCAGTTACTCGGGGGCCGAGGATACGCAGTATTTT. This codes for CASSYSGAEDTQYF.

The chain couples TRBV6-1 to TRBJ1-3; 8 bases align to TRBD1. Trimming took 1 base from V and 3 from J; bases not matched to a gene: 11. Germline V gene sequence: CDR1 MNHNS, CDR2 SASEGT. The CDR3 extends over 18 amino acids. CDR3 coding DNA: TGTGCCAGCAGTGAAGTGGGCAGGGGGCTCGCGCTTGGAAACACCATATATTTT. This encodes CASSEVGRGLALGNTIYF.

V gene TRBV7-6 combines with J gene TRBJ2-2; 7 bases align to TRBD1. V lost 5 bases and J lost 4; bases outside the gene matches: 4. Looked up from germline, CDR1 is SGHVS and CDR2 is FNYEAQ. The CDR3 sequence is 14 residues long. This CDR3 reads CASSRTGRTGELFF. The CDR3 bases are TGTGCCAGCAGCCGGACAGGACGCACCGGGGAGCTGTTTTTT.

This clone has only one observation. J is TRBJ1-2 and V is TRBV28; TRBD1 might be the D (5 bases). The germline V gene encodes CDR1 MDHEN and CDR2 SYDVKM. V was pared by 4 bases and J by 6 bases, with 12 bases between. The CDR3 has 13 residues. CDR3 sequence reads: CASSSGQLDGYTF. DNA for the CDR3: TGTGCCAGCAGTTCGGGGCAGTTGGATGGCTACACCTTC.

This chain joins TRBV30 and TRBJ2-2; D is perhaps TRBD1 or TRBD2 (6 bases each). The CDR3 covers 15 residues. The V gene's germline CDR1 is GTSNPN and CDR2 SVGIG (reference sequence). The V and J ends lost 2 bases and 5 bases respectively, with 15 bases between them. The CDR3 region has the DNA TGTGCCTGGAGTTTACTAGGGGGGAGGACCGGGGAGCTGTTTTTT. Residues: CAWSLLGGRTGELFF.

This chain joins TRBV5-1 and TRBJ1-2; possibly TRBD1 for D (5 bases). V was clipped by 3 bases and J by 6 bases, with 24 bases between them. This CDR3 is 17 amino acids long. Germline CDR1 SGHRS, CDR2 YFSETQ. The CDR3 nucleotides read TGCGCCAGCAGCTCGGCCTTCGAGGGACTTCGGAGGGATGGCTACACCTTC. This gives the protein CASSSAFEGLRRDGYTF.

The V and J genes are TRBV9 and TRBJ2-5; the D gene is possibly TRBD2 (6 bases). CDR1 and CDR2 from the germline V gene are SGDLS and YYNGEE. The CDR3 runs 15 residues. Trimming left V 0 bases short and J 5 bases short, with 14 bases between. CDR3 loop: CASSVASGAKETQYF. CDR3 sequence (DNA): TGTGCCAGCAGCGTAGCTTCGGGAGCAAAGGAGACCCAGTACTTC.

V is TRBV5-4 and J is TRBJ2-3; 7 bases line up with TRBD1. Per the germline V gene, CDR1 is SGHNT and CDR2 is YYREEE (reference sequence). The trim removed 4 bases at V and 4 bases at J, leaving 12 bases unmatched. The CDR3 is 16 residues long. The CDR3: CASSDGPSRGPDTQYF. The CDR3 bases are TGTGCCAGCAGCGACGGACCTAGTAGGGGGCCAGATACGCAGTATTTT.

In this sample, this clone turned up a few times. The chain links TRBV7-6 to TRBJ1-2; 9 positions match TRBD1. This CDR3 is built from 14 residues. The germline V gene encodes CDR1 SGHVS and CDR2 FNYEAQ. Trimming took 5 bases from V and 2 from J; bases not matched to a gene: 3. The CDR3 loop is CASSAGTGNYGYTF. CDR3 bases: TGTGCCAGCAGCGCCGGGACAGGGAACTATGGCTACACCTTC.

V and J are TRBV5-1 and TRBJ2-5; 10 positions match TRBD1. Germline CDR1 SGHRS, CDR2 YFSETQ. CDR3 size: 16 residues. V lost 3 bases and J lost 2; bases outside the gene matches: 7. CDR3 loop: CASSWGDRGGQETQYF. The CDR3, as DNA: TGCGCCAGCAGCTGGGGGGACAGGGGAGGACAAGAGACCCAGTACTTC.

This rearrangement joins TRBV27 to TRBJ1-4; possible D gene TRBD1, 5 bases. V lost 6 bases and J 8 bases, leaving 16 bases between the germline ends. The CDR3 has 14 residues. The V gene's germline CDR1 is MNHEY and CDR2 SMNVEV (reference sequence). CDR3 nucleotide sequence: TGTGCCAGCAGGAGAGACAGTATCTCGGAAAAACTGTTTTTT. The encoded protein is CASRRDSISEKLFF.

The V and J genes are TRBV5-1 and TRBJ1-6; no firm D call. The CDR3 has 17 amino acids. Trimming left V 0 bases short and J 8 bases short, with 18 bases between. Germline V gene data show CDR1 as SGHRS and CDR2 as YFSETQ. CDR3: CASSLALDGRRDSPLHF. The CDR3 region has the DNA TGCGCCAGCAGCTTGGCTTTGGACGGGAGGAGAGATTCACCCCTCCACTTT. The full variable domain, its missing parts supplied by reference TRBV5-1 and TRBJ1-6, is KAGVTQTPRYLIKTRGQQVTLSCSPISGHRSVSWYQQTPGQGLQFLFEYFSETQRNKGNFPGRFSGRQFSNSRSEMNVSTLELGDSALYLCASSLALDGRRDSPLHFGNGTRLTVT.

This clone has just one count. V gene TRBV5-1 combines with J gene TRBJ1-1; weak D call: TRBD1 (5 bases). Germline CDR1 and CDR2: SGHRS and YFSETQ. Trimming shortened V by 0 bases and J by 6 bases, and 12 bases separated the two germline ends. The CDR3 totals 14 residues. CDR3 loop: CASSLGGGGAEAFF. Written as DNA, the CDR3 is TGCGCCAGCAGCTTGGGAGGCGGGGGTGCTGAAGCTTTCTTT.

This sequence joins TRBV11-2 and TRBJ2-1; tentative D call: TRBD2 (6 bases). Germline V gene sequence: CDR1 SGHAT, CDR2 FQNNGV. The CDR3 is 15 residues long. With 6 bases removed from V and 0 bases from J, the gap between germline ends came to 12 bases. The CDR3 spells CASSIGGSSYNEQFF. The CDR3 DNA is TGTGCCAGCAGTATCGGGGGAAGCTCCTACAATGAGCAGTTCTTC.

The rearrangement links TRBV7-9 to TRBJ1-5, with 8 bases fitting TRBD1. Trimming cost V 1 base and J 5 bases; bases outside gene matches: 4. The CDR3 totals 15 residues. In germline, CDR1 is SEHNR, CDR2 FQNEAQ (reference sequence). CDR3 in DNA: TGTGCCAGCAGCTTAGGACAGGGGCGAGATCAGCCCCAGCATTTT. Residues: CASSLGQGRDQPQHF.

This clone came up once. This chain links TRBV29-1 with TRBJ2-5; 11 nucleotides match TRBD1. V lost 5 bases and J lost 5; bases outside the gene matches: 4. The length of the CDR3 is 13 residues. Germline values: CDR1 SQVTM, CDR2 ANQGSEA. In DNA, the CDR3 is TGCAGCGTTCGGACAGGGGGCGTTGAGACCCAGTACTTC. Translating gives CSVRTGGVETQYF. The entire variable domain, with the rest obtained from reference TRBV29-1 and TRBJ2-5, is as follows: SAVISQKPSRDICQRGTSLTIQCQVDSQVTMMFWYRQQPGQSLTLIATANQGSEATYESGFVIDKFPISRPNLTFSTLTVSNMSPEDSSIYLCSVRTGGVETQYFGPGTRLLVL.

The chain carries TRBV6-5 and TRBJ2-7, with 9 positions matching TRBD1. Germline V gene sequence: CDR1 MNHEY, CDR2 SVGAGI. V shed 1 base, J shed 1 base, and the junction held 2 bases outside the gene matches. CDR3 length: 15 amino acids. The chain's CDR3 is CASSYWGQGSYEQYF. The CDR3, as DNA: TGTGCCAGCAGTTACTGGGGACAGGGATCCTACGAGCAGTACTTC.

CDR3 coding DNA: TGTGCCAGTAGTATGGCAGGGGGCGCTAACTATGGCTACACCTTC. Protein sequence: CASSMAGGANYGYTF. V usage is TRBV19 and J usage is TRBJ1-2, with 8 nucleotides matching TRBD1. Germline-derived CDR1 and CDR2 are LNHDA and SQIVND (reference sequence). The CDR3 spans 15 residues. V shed 3 bases and J 0 bases; nucleotides not matched to a gene: 3.

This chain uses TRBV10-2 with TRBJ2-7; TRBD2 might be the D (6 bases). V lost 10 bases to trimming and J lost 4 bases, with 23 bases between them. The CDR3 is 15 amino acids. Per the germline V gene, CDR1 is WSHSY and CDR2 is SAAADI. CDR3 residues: CATRSAGPGVYEQYF. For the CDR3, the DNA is TGCGCCACCCGCTCGGCGGGGCCAGGAGTTTACGAGCAGTACTTC.